Sequencing of this TCR beta chain was carried out in a study of T-cell memory formation after mild COVID-19. General study points: Clones contracting over day 15 to 85 were CD4/CD8 balanced, with later expanders leaning CD4+.

In the case of this clonotype: Its matching antigen is unknown.

From the 5' RACE reads, TCRdb called clonotypes with MiXCR, one entry per CDR3 protein. This sample yields approximately 250,000 distinct CDR3 sequences, of which approximately 15% are seen a single time; around 23% belongs to the top ten. V lost 4 bases, J lost 8 bases, and 9 bases lay in between. There are 12 residues in the CDR3. Germline CDR1 reads SNHLY; CDR2 reads FYNNEI. The sequenced material came from PBMCs or a T cell subset sorted from them (not recorded which). This receptor was obtained from a man aged 18 to 35 who had mild COVID-19 (a few samples of this study predate the infection). Cell type and time point are not known. V and J are TRBV2 and TRBJ2-1; D could derive from TRBD1 or TRBD2 (5 bases each). The CDR3 DNA reads TGTGCCAGCAGTGGGGGGATGGATGAGCAGTTCTTC. Encoded protein: CASSGGMDEQFF.